This TCR beta chain was identified in a study of brain T cells in children with intractable seizures. In regard to this clone: Its antigen remains unidentified.

Findings and caveats of the study: Only CDR3 sequence similarity suggested viral specificity, without known HCMV serostatus.

This CDR3 is built from 14 residues. Germline-derived CDR1 and CDR2 are SNHLY and FYNNEI. Trimming took 10 bases from V and 8 from J; bases not matched to a gene: 12. The data were produced by immunoSEQ multiplex PCR, yet TCRdb's version contains in-frame clones alone and is incomplete. The sample holds about 80,000 clones, about 90% seen once. This sample comprised peripheral blood, obtained at surgery. The V call is TRBV2, the J call TRBJ1-2, with 11 nucleotides matching TRBD1. The receptor comes from a girl aged 2-10 years with Rasmussen encephalitis and intractable seizures. CDR3 nucleotides: TGTGCCACCATGCGGACAGGGGGCGAAGAAGGCTACACCTTC. Translated, it gives CATMRTGGEEGYTF.